The 9 T cell receptor beta chains reported below all come from one sample, sequenced in a study of blood T cell repertoires in COVID-19. Profiled with immunoSEQ multiplex PCR; TCRdb holds only in-frame clones, not every one. The data contain over 200,000 clones, approximately 78% of them singletons. Source material: peripheral blood. The receptors stem from a woman in her thirties or forties with acute or convalescent COVID-19.

In this sample, this clone turned up a few times. CDR3: CAWRRQGRAEAFF. Here the CDR3 DNA reads TGTGCCTGGAGGAGACAGGGTAGGGCTGAAGCTTTCTTT. The chain recombines TRBV30 with TRBJ1-1; 7 bases match TRBD1. Germline V lookup: CDR1 GTSNPN, CDR2 SVGIG (reference sequence). J was trimmed by 6 bases and V by 3 bases; bases with no gene match: 7. This CDR3 contains 13 residues.

The genes are TRBV18 and TRBJ1-6; TRBD1 might be the D (5 bases). Germline V gene lookup returns CDR1 KGHSH and CDR2 LQKENI. The CDR3 totals 13 residues. Trimming left V 3 bases short and J 9 bases short, with 9 bases between. The CDR3 sequence: CASSPGGGSPLHF. The CDR3 bases are TGTGCCAGCTCACCGGGGGGTGGTTCACCCCTCCACTTT.

The J gene is TRBJ2-1, the V gene TRBV7-7, with 12 bases aligning to TRBD2. Germline V gives CDR1 SSHAT, CDR2 FNYEAQ (reference sequence). The CDR3 has 14 residues. J was trimmed by 13 bases and V by 4 bases; bases with no gene match: 8. CDR3 loop: CASSSSGTSGPQFF. Here the CDR3 DNA reads TGTGCCAGCAGCTCTTCCGGGACTAGCGGGCCACAGTTCTTC.

The V gene is TRBV30, the J gene TRBJ1-4, with 7 bases matching TRBD1. After removal of 7 bases from V and 5 bases from J, the junction contained 7 bases not matched to a gene. Germline V gives CDR1 GTSNPN, CDR2 SVGIG (reference sequence). The CDR3 has 13 amino acids. Here the CDR3 reads CALSGTANEKLFF. The CDR3 region has the DNA TGTGCCTTATCCGGGACAGCAAATGAAAAACTGTTTTTT.

J is TRBJ1-1 and V is TRBV19; 10 bases align to TRBD1. CDR1 LNHDA and CDR2 SQIVND come from the germline V gene (reference sequence). J lost 7 bases, V lost 2 bases, and 7 bases had no gene match. CDR3 length equals 15 residues. CDR3 nucleotide sequence: TGTGCCAGTAGTATACGGGACAGGGGACGGGATGAAGCTTTCTTT. Translating it yields CASSIRDRGRDEAFF.

This clone was detected only a few times. The genes are TRBV6-1 and TRBJ1-5; D call uncertain. The CDR3 extends over 17 amino acids. Per the germline V gene, CDR1 is MNHNS and CDR2 is SASEGT. Deletions cut 1 base from V and 2 bases from J, with 15 bases between. The CDR3 sequence: CASSEDFEGTGNQPQHF. CDR3 DNA sequence: TGTGCCAGCAGTGAAGATTTTGAGGGTACTGGCAATCAGCCCCAGCATTTT.

The rearrangement joins TRBV7-8 to TRBJ1-2; TRBD1 is a possible D gene (5 bases). Germline V gene lookup returns CDR1 SGHVS and CDR2 FQNEAQ. Trimming left V 3 bases short and J 3 bases short, with 8 bases between. The CDR3 loop spans 13 amino acids. CDR3 sequence: CASSFDRYYGYTF. Written as DNA, the CDR3 is TGTGCCAGCAGCTTCGACAGATACTATGGCTACACCTTC.

The V and J genes are TRBV7-2 and TRBJ2-7; TRBD2 agrees at 13 bases. The CDR3 has 15 residues. CDR1 and CDR2 from the germline V gene are SGHTA and FQGNSA. With V trimmed by 5 bases and J by 6 bases, 7 bases remained unmatched. The DNA for the CDR3 is TGTGCCAGCAGCACCCGGACTAGCGGGAGCTTCGAGCAGTACTTC. The encoded protein is CASSTRTSGSFEQYF. The full variable domain, its missing parts supplied by reference TRBV7-2 and TRBJ2-7, is GAGVSQSPSNKVTEKGKDVELRCDPISGHTALYWYRQSLGQGLEFLIYFQGNSAPDKSGLPSDRFSAERTGGSVSTLTIQRTQQEDSAVYLCASSTRTSGSFEQYFGPGTRLTVT.

The chain has TRBV11-3 and TRBJ2-5; 7 nucleotides match TRBD1. The ends lost 4 bases at V and 2 bases at J; junction bases unmatched: 7. The CDR3 contains 15 residues. Looked up from germline, CDR1 is SGHNT and CDR2 is YENEEA. CDR3 nucleotides: TGTGCCAGCAGCTCAGGGACAGAGAGTCAAGAGACCCAGTACTTC. Translating it yields CASSSGTESQETQYF.